One sample yielded the 14 T cell receptor beta chains listed below, sequenced in a study of T cells after yellow fever vaccination. One entry per CDR3 protein results from TCRdb running MiXCR on the 5' RACE reads. The data hold under 700,000 distinct CDR3 sequences, with about a sixth observed a single time. The material sequenced was PBMCs, taken 5 days after the first yellow fever vaccination. The receptors derive from a young man who received the YFV17D yellow fever vaccine.

This clonotype was detected a few times. V is TRBV3-1 and J is TRBJ2-7; D is tentatively TRBD1 or TRBD2 (5 bases each). CDR3 length: 14 residues. From germline, CDR1 is LGHDT and CDR2 YNNKEL (reference sequence). Deletions cut 5 bases from V and 2 bases from J, with 13 bases between. CDR3 nucleotides: TGTGCCAGCAGCGTGGGGGTCGGGGCCTACGAGCAGTACGTC. This sequence encodes CASSVGVGAYEQYV.

This clonotype occurred many times. The rearrangement uses TRBV4-2 and TRBJ1-2; 7 bases align to TRBD1. With 3 bases clipped from V and 2 bases from J, the junction kept 6 bases outside the gene matches. Germline V gene lookup returns CDR1 LGHNA and CDR2 YNFKEQ. There are 15 residues in the CDR3. DNA for the CDR3: TGTGCCAGCAGCCAGGAAGACAGGGCCAACTATGGCTACACCTTC. Its translation: CASSQEDRANYGYTF.

Only a few counts were recorded for this clonotype. The chain is built from TRBV28 and TRBJ2-1; D ambiguous. The germline V gene encodes CDR1 MDHEN and CDR2 SYDVKM. V was shortened by 5 bases and J by 2 bases, with 16 bases between the two germline ends. This CDR3 spans 16 amino acids. The CDR3 reads CASSPPLVGTYNEQFF. DNA of the CDR3: TGTGCCAGCAGTCCGCCCTTGGTTGGGACCTACAATGAGCAGTTCTTC.

In its sample, this clonotype was seen a few times. The genes are TRBV4-1 and TRBJ2-3; tentative D call: TRBD2 (5 bases). V was trimmed by 3 bases and J by 0 bases, leaving 13 bases between them. Germline values: CDR1 MGHRA, CDR2 YSYEKL. There are 16 residues in the CDR3. The CDR3 loop is CASSQVLGSSTDTQYF. CDR3 nucleotides: TGCGCCAGCAGCCAGGTACTAGGCTCTAGCACAGATACGCAGTATTTT.

This clonotype appeared a few times. The CDR3 region has the DNA TGTGCCAGCAGCGTAGCGTCGGGCCCCACTGAAGCTTTCTTT. Its protein product is CASSVASGPTEAFF. The V call is TRBV9, the J call TRBJ1-1; D uncertain. Germline lookup yields CDR1 SGDLS and CDR2 YYNGEE. The CDR3 has 14 amino acids. Trimming removed 0 bases from V and 4 bases from J, with 10 bases in between.

At least ten counts were recorded for this clonotype. The chain carries TRBV20-1 and TRBJ2-1; no clear D. CDR3 length: 16 residues. From germline, CDR1 is DFQATT and CDR2 SNEGSKA (reference sequence). V was pared by 1 base and J by 0 bases, with 13 bases between. The CDR3: CSARGAAAGSYNEQFF. The CDR3 region has the DNA TGCAGTGCTAGAGGCGCTGCCGCAGGCTCCTACAATGAGCAGTTCTTC.

V gene TRBV5-4 combines with J gene TRBJ2-7; a possible D gene is TRBD1 (5 bases). Germline-derived CDR1 and CDR2 are SGHNT and YYREEE (reference sequence). The CDR3 loop spans 12 amino acids. V lost 1 base and J lost 9, with 11 bases in between. The CDR3 region is CASSLWGGVQYV. CDR3 bases: TGTGCCAGCAGCTTGTGGGGCGGCGTGCAGTACGTC.

The sample holds many counts of this clonotype. V and J are TRBV12-3 or TRBV12-4 and TRBJ2-2; D ambiguous. V gave up 5 bases and J gave up 6 bases, with 13 bases separating them. The CDR3 has 14 residues. In nucleotides, the CDR3 is TGTGCCAGCAGTGGTGGCTCCTGGGCCGGGGAGCTGTTTTTT. It codes for CASSGGSWAGELFF.

This chain links TRBV7-2 with TRBJ2-5, with 7 bases matching TRBD2. This CDR3 is built from 15 residues. The germline gives CDR1 SGHTA, CDR2 FQGNSA. The V segment lost 4 bases and the J segment 2 bases; nucleotides outside the gene matches: 7. CDR3 in amino acids: CASSWAPGGQETQYF. The CDR3 DNA reads as TGTGCCAGCAGCTGGGCCCCGGGGGGTCAAGAGACCCAGTACTTC.

The chain is built from TRBV5-1 and TRBJ2-1; no definite D call. From germline, CDR1 is SGHRS and CDR2 YFSETQ. The V and J ends lost 0 bases and 8 bases respectively, with 3 bases between them. The CDR3 runs 11 residues. CDR3 sequence (DNA): TGCGCCAGCAGCTTGGCTTATGAGCAGTTCTTC. This translates into CASSLAYEQFF.

This chain connects TRBV7-7 to TRBJ2-2; D might be TRBD1 (6 bases). CDR3 length: 16 amino acids. V lost 11 bases and J lost 0, with 19 bases in between. CDR1 and CDR2 (germline): SSHAT, FNYEAQ (reference sequence). In DNA, the CDR3 is TGTGCCTCCGGGACAAGGGTTCCCGCGAACACCGGGGAGCTGTTTTTT. This codes for CASGTRVPANTGELFF.

V is TRBV4-1 and J is TRBJ2-7; unclear D gene. Germline CDR1 and CDR2: MGHRA and YSYEKL. V lost 1 base and J lost 0, with 10 bases in between. The CDR3 runs to 15 residues. Here the CDR3 DNA reads TGCGCCAGCAGCCAAGGTATCACCTCCTCCTACGAGCAGTACTTC. It is translated as CASSQGITSSYEQYF.

This clonotype has a count of ten or more. The chain has TRBV27 and TRBJ2-1; tentatively, D is TRBD2 (7 bases). V was trimmed by 7 bases and J by 7 bases, leaving 23 bases between them. The CDR3 has 16 amino acids. Germline CDR1 MNHEY, CDR2 SMNVEV (reference sequence). The DNA of the CDR3 is TGTGCCAGCACCCAAGCGTGGGGGACTACAGGGAATGAGCAGTTCTTC. This codes for CASTQAWGTTGNEQFF.

The CDR3 nucleotides read TGCGCCAGCAGCTTCGGACAGAACTACGAGCAGTACTTC. Amino acids: CASSFGQNYEQYF. V and J are TRBV5-1 and TRBJ2-7, with D possibly matching TRBD1 (6 bases). The V and J ends lost 2 bases and 3 bases respectively, with 9 bases between them. Germline V gene lookup returns CDR1 SGHRS and CDR2 YFSETQ. The CDR3 loop spans 13 amino acids.